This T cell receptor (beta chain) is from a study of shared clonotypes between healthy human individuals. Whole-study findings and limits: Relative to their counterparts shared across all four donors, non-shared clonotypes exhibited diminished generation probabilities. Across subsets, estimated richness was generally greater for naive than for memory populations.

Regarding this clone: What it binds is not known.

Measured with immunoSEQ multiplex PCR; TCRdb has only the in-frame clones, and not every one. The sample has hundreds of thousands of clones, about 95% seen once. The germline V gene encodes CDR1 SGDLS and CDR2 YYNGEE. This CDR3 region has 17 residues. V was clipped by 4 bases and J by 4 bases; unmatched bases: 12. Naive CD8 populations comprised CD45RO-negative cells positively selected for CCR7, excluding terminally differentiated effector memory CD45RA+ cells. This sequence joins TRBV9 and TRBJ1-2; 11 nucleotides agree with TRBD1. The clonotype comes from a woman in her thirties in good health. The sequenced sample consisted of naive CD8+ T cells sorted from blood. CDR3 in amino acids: CASSLDRGPRLSYGYTF. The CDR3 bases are TGTGCCAGCAGCCTGGACAGGGGGCCACGACTAAGCTATGGCTACACCTTC.